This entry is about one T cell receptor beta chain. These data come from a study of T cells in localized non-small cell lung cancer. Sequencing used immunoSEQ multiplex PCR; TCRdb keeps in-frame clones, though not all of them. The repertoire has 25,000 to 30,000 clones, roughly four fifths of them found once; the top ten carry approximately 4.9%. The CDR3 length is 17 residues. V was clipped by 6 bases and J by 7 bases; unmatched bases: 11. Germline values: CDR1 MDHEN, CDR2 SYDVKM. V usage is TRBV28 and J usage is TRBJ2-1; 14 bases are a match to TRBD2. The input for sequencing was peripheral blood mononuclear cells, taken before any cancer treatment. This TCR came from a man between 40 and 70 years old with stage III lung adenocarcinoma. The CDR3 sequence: CASSDTGTSGSHNEQFF. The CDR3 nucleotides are TGTGCCAGCAGCGACACCGGGACTAGCGGGAGTCATAATGAGCAGTTCTTC.